The 29 T cell receptor beta chains presented below share a single source sample, sequenced in a study of shared clonotypes between healthy human individuals. Repertoires were generated with immunoSEQ multiplex PCR, while TCRdb's copy carries only in-frame clones and drops some. The profile shows roughly 1 million clones, around 82% of them singletons. Sequencing was performed on memory CD4+ T cells from PBMCs. The subset here: CD45RA-negative fraction. Every receptor here comes from a man aged 18 to 29 in good health. Some clones in this sample may be carry-over from other donors' samples.

The chain recombines TRBV7-2 with TRBJ2-3; no definite D call. CDR1 is SGHTA and CDR2 is FQGNSA in the germline V gene. The CDR3 covers 12 residues. V lost 4 bases and J lost 6, with 8 bases in between. The CDR3 protein is CASSSGRDTQYF. The CDR3 DNA is TGTGCCAGCAGCTCAGGCCGGGATACGCAGTATTTT.

This chain connects TRBV28 to TRBJ1-1, with D perhaps TRBD1 (6 bases). V lost 8 bases and J 7 bases, leaving 17 bases between the germline ends. CDR3 length equals 13 residues. In germline, CDR1 is MDHEN, CDR2 SYDVKM. The CDR3 loop is CASLGGLGVEAFF. The CDR3 bases are TGTGCCAGCTTAGGGGGGCTGGGGGTTGAAGCTTTCTTT.

This rearrangement joins TRBV2 to TRBJ2-5; 7 nucleotides agree with TRBD2. Losses at the gene ends were 7 bases for V and 5 bases for J; bases not matched to a gene: 13. The CDR3 consists of 15 residues. CDR1 is SNHLY and CDR2 is FYNNEI in the germline V gene. CDR3 protein: CASKRDGIGPETQYF. The CDR3, as DNA: TGTGCCAGCAAGCGGGACGGCATCGGTCCGGAGACCCAGTACTTC. Full variable domain (remainder filled in from reference TRBV2 and TRBJ2-5): EPEVTQTPSHQVTQMGQEVILRCVPISNHLYFYWYRQILGQKVEFLVSFYNNEISEKSEIFDDQFSVERPDGSNFTLKIRSTKLEDSAMYFCASKRDGIGPETQYFGPGTRLLVL.

There are many counts of this clone. The V and J genes are TRBV29-1 and TRBJ1-1, with unresolved D. V lost 3 bases, J lost 7 bases, and 6 bases lay in between. Germline CDR1 reads SQVTM; CDR2 reads ANQGSEA. The CDR3 runs 10 residues. The CDR3 nucleotides read TGCAGCGTTGATATCGATGAAGCTTTCTTT. This sequence encodes CSVDIDEAFF.

This clone showed up just once. The chain carries TRBV5-4 and TRBJ2-5; 8 bases agree with TRBD2. The germline V gene has CDR1 SGHNT and CDR2 YYREEE (reference sequence). Trimming at V came to 3 bases and at J to 5 bases, leaving 12 bases not matched to a gene. This CDR3 contains 16 residues. DNA for the CDR3: TGTGCCAGCAGCTATTCCGGGACTAGGGTCTTGGAGACCCAGTACTTC. Its translation is CASSYSGTRVLETQYF.

The V gene is TRBV5-1, the J gene TRBJ1-3, with TRBD1 identical over 7 bases. CDR3 length: 14 residues. CDR1 is SGHRS and CDR2 is YFSETQ in the germline V gene. J gave up 2 bases and V 4 bases, and 3 bases lay outside the gene matches. This chain's CDR3 is CASSLGTAGNTIYF. The CDR3 nucleotides read TGCGCCAGCAGCCTTGGGACAGCTGGAAACACCATATATTTT.

The chain couples TRBV10-3 to TRBJ2-2, with 10 bases matching TRBD1. J gave up 6 bases and V 2 bases, and 9 bases lay outside the gene matches. CDR1 ENHRY and CDR2 SYGVKD come from the germline V gene. The CDR3 is 17 residues long. DNA for the CDR3: TGTGCCATCAGTGAGCCTTCTACCGGGACAGGGGCCGGGGAGCTGTTTTTT. Amino acids: CAISEPSTGTGAGELFF.

This sequence joins TRBV11-2 and TRBJ2-7, with D uncertain. The V and J ends lost 3 bases and 0 bases respectively, with 9 bases between them. The germline V gene has CDR1 SGHAT and CDR2 FQNNGV. The CDR3 covers 14 residues. The DNA for the CDR3 is TGTGCCAGCAGCTTTTGGGCTGACTCCTACGAGCAGTACTTC. Amino acids: CASSFWADSYEQYF.

This chain joins TRBV18 and TRBJ2-1; a possible D gene is TRBD2 (5 bases). The CDR3 spans 14 residues. V was trimmed by 4 bases and J by 7 bases, leaving 14 bases between them. Germline assignment: CDR1 KGHSH and CDR2 LQKENI. The CDR3 reads CASSLQYRGNEQFF. In nucleotides, the CDR3 is TGTGCCAGCTCACTCCAGTACCGAGGGAATGAGCAGTTCTTC.

V usage is TRBV7-9 and J usage is TRBJ1-2; D is uncertain. Trimming took off 3 bases at V and 5 bases at J, with 7 bases between the two ends. From germline, CDR1 is SEHNR and CDR2 FQNEAQ (reference sequence). CDR3 length: 12 residues. CDR3 DNA: TGTGCCAGCAGCTTTTCTGTTTATGGCTACACCTTC. This sequence encodes CASSFSVYGYTF.

V usage is TRBV6-5 and J usage is TRBJ1-1, with D possibly TRBD1 on 6 matching bases. V dropped 5 bases and J dropped 2 bases, with 9 bases sitting between them. Germline V lookup: CDR1 MNHEY, CDR2 SVGAGI. This CDR3 contains 13 residues. CDR3 protein: CASSLRGNTEAFF. CDR3 bases: TGTGCCAGCAGTCTCAGGGGCAACACTGAAGCTTTCTTT.

CDR3 sequence: CASSSPTPSYNEQFF. The CDR3 DNA sequence: TGTGCCAGCAGCTCACCGACCCCCTCCTACAATGAGCAGTTCTTC. This rearrangement joins TRBV7-2 to TRBJ2-1; D unresolved. The CDR3 is 15 residues long. The germline gives CDR1 SGHTA, CDR2 FQGNSA. V lost 4 bases and J lost 0, with 10 bases in between.

Worth noting for this clone: Other DNA sequences in the sample encode the same CDR3. The V call is TRBV28, the J call TRBJ2-5, with 15 bases identical to TRBD2. Germline assignment: CDR1 MDHEN and CDR2 SYDVKM. This CDR3 contains 16 residues. V was clipped by 5 bases and J by 4 bases; unmatched bases: 5. The CDR3 is CASSPGLAGGRETQYF. As DNA, the CDR3 is TGTGCCAGCAGTCCAGGACTAGCGGGAGGGCGAGAGACCCAGTACTTC.

CDR3 loop: CASSPSTSSYEQYF. The CDR3 bases are TGTGCCAGCAGCCCCTCGACTAGCTCCTACGAGCAGTACTTC. V gene TRBV4-2 combines with J gene TRBJ2-7; possible D gene TRBD2, 6 bases. There are 14 residues in the CDR3. The germline V gene has CDR1 LGHNA and CDR2 YNFKEQ. The germline V and J ends were trimmed by 4 bases and 0 bases, with 10 bases remaining between them.

Turning to this clone: Other nucleotide sequences from this sample produce the same CDR3. The V and J genes are TRBV11-3 and TRBJ1-1; D unresolved. In germline, CDR1 is SGHNT, CDR2 YENEEA. This CDR3 has 13 amino acids. V was pared by 1 base and J by 2 bases, with 5 bases between. The CDR3 DNA reads TGTGCCAGCAGCTTAGGGCCAAACACTGAAGCTTTCTTT. This encodes CASSLGPNTEAFF.

CDR3 in amino acids: CASSKELETYEQYF. The CDR3 nucleotides are TGCGCCAGCAGCAAGGAACTAGAAACCTACGAGCAGTACTTC. The chain has TRBV5-1 and TRBJ2-7, with D maybe TRBD2 (5 bases). Per germline, CDR1 SGHRS and CDR2 YFSETQ. The germline V and J ends were trimmed by 4 bases and 2 bases, with 13 bases remaining between them. The length of the CDR3 is 14 residues.

The chain joins TRBV2 to TRBJ2-5; D is unresolved. Trimming removed 7 bases at V and 4 bases at J, with 7 bases between. The germline CDR1 and CDR2 sequences are SNHLY and FYNNEI. The CDR3 is 11 residues long. Written as DNA, the CDR3 is TGTGCCAGCAAAGGTCGAGAGACCCAGTACTTC. Amino acids: CASKGRETQYF.

Concerning this clone itself: A far larger clone differs by one base, so this is likely a read error. V gene TRBV5-4 combines with J gene TRBJ1-1; D perhaps matches TRBD1 (5 bases). CDR1 and CDR2 (germline): SGHNT, YYREEE (reference sequence). The CDR3 covers 13 residues. Trimming took 2 bases from V and 2 from J, leaving 7 bases between them. CDR3 nucleotide sequence: TGTGCCAGCAGCTTAGGGGATAACACTGAAGCTTTCTTT. This sequence encodes CASSLGDNTEAFF.

The V gene is TRBV30, the J gene TRBJ2-1; D is unresolved. The V gene lost 0 bases and the J gene lost 0 bases, with 6 bases spanning the gap. This CDR3 comprises 14 residues. Germline V gives CDR1 GTSNPN, CDR2 SVGIG (reference sequence). The CDR3 DNA sequence: TGTGCCTGGAGTGTAGGTAGCTCCTACAATGAGCAGTTCTTC. It translates to CAWSVGSSYNEQFF.

Remarks on this clone: The sample has other DNA sequences that encode this CDR3 too. V is TRBV7-2 and J is TRBJ2-7; 14 bases are a match to TRBD2. The length of the CDR3 is 15 residues. V lost 5 bases to trimming and J lost 4 bases; unmatched junction nucleotides: 4. The germline V gene has CDR1 SGHTA and CDR2 FQGNSA. Written as DNA, the CDR3 is TGTGCCAGCAGCCTAGGACTAGCGGGAGGTTACGAGCAGTACTTC. Its protein product is CASSLGLAGGYEQYF.

This chain connects TRBV2 to TRBJ2-1; D is uncertain. Germline loops: CDR1 SNHLY, CDR2 FYNNEI. Deletions cut 2 bases from V and 0 bases from J, with 8 bases between. CDR3 length equals 15 residues. CDR3 DNA sequence: TGTGCCAGCAGTGAACGGCAGAGCTCCTACAATGAGCAGTTCTTC. Encoded protein: CASSERQSSYNEQFF.

About this clone: A much bigger clone sits one base away, suggesting this may be a read error. The same CDR3 also results from other DNA sequences found in this sample. CDR3 region: CASSLRQGTEAFF. The DNA for the CDR3 is TGTGCCAGCAGCTTAAGGCAGGGGACTGAAGCTTTCTTT. This chain uses TRBV7-3 with TRBJ1-1, with a tentative D call TRBD1 (6 bases). This CDR3 contains 13 residues. V was cut by 1 base and J by 5 bases, with 8 bases left in between. The germline V gene encodes CDR1 SGHTA and CDR2 FQGTGA.

The J gene is TRBJ2-3, the V gene TRBV7-2; possible D gene TRBD2, 5 bases. Trimming took off 0 bases at V and 1 base at J, with 11 bases between the two ends. From germline, CDR1 is SGHTA and CDR2 FQGNSA. The CDR3 length is 16 residues. The CDR3 nucleotides read TGTGCCAGCAGCTTAGCGGCTAGCAGCCGCACAGATACGCAGTATTTT. Protein product: CASSLAASSRTDTQYF.

CDR3 sequence: CASSLFVGAVRTGELFF. The CDR3 DNA is TGTGCCAGCAGCTTATTTGTGGGGGCCGTCAGAACCGGGGAGCTGTTTTTT. The chain has TRBV7-9 and TRBJ2-2; D may be TRBD1 (6 bases). Trimming pared 2 bases from V and 5 bases from J, leaving 18 bases between. CDR1 is SEHNR, CDR2 FQNEAQ, per germline (reference sequence). CDR3 length equals 17 residues.

This clone was found once. The DNA of the CDR3 is TGTGCCAGCAGCTCCCAGAAGGGGCTCACCTACGAGCAGTACTTC. It is translated as CASSSQKGLTYEQYF. The chain employs TRBV21-1 and TRBJ2-7; TRBD1 was called by the table and not checked on the DNA. TRBV21-1 is annotated as a pseudogene. The CDR3 is made up of 15 amino acids.

The chain employs TRBV28 and TRBJ2-7; 7 bases fit TRBD1. This CDR3 region has 16 residues. Germline V gives CDR1 MDHEN, CDR2 SYDVKM. The V and J ends lost 6 bases and 2 bases, in that order; junction bases with no gene match: 13. The CDR3 protein is CASSSTGTEDPYEQYF. As DNA, the CDR3 is TGTGCCAGCAGCAGTACCGGGACAGAAGATCCCTACGAGCAGTACTTC. The full variable domain, its missing parts supplied by reference TRBV28 and TRBJ2-7, is DVKVTQSSRYLVKRTGEKVFLECVQDMDHENMFWYRQDPGLGLRLIYFSYDVKMKEKGDIPEGYSVSREKKERFSLILESASTNQTSMYLCASSSTGTEDPYEQYFGPGTRLTVT.

The genes are TRBV4-3 and TRBJ2-5, with D maybe TRBD2 (5 bases). The CDR3 runs 14 residues. Trimming took 0 bases from V and 8 from J, leaving 13 bases between them. The germline V gene has CDR1 LGHNA and CDR2 YSLEER. The CDR3 nucleotides read TGCGCCAGCAGCCAAGATTTGGCGGAGGCAACCCAGTACTTC. It yields the protein CASSQDLAEATQYF.

This chain joins TRBV7-6 and TRBJ2-7, with 15 nucleotides matching TRBD2. The length of the CDR3 is 14 residues. V lost 5 bases to trimming and J lost 6 bases; unmatched junction nucleotides: 2. Germline assignment: CDR1 SGHVS and CDR2 FNYEAQ. CDR3: CASSAGLAGGEQYF. The CDR3 coding sequence is TGTGCCAGCAGCGCGGGACTAGCGGGAGGCGAGCAGTACTTC.

The chain combines TRBV7-2 with TRBJ2-7; the D gene is possibly TRBD2 (6 bases). Trimming took 4 bases from V and 0 from J, leaving 10 bases between them. From germline, CDR1 is SGHTA and CDR2 FQGNSA. The CDR3 loop spans 14 amino acids. The CDR3 is CASSSQRASYEQYF. The CDR3 DNA follows: TGTGCCAGCAGCTCCCAGCGGGCCTCCTACGAGCAGTACTTC.